This TCR beta chain was retrieved from a study of blood T cell repertoires in COVID-19. Study-wide context: The samples span acute and convalescent COVID-19 from the United States, Italy and Spain.

Symptom resolution, clearance, or two negative PCRs marked donors in Cohort 3 as recovered. Original processing notes: Amplification with reference gene primers provided the estimates of nucleated cell counts. Libraries were prepared by immunoSEQ multiplex PCR; TCRdb keeps only in-frame clonotypes and omits some of them. V and J calls and clone size are given by that table; D and trimming were obtained from the DNA. The data hold some 230,000 clones, with approximately 84% observed a single time. The germline CDR1 and CDR2 sequences are SGHTA and FQGTGA. J gave up 8 bases and V 2 bases, and 8 bases lay outside the gene matches. The CDR3 contains 14 residues.

The TCR sequence derives from a man between 35 and 55 years old who had recovered from COVID-19. The V gene is TRBV7-3, the J gene TRBJ1-1; 7 bases agree with TRBD1. What was sequenced was PBMCs or T cells enriched from blood (not recorded which). CDR3 amino acids: CASSLHGTEKEAFF. CDR3 sequence (DNA): TGTGCCAGCAGCTTACATGGGACAGAAAAAGAAGCTTTCTTT. The variable domain in full, with the rest retrieved from reference TRBV7-3 and TRBJ1-1, is GAGVSQTPSNKVTEKGKYVELRCDPISGHTALYWYRQSLGQGPEFLIYFQGTGAADDSGLPNDRFFAVRPEGSVSTLKIQRTERGDSAVYLCASSLHGTEKEAFFGQGTRLTVV.